One and the same sample provided the 12 T cell receptor beta chains below, sequenced in a study of T cell changes during pregnancy in multiple sclerosis. Data came from immunoSEQ multiplex PCR; TCRdb stores just in-frame clones and leaves some out. This table has around 80,000 clones, 92% appearing once. The source material was peripheral blood, sampled before pregnancy. Receptor source: a female donor with multiple sclerosis, enrolled in a pregnancy study.

The rearrangement joins TRBV10-3 to TRBJ2-7; TRBD2 agrees at 8 bases. Germline CDR1 and CDR2: ENHRY and SYGVKD. V was pared by 0 bases and J by 4 bases, with 8 bases of the junction left unmatched. The CDR3 has 16 residues. The CDR3 protein is CAISESATSDSYEQYF. The CDR3 region has the DNA TGTGCCATCAGTGAGTCGGCGACTAGCGACTCTTACGAGCAGTACTTC.

The CDR3 reads CASSYGLTDTQYF. DNA of the CDR3: TGTGCCAGCAGCTACGGACTAACAGATACGCAGTATTTT. The chain carries TRBV7-2 and TRBJ2-3; tentative D call: TRBD2 (6 bases). Germline V gene data show CDR1 as SGHTA and CDR2 as FQGNSA. V lost 4 bases to trimming and J lost 3 bases, with 8 bases between them. This CDR3 is built from 13 residues. The entire variable domain, with the rest obtained from reference TRBV7-2 and TRBJ2-3, is as follows: GAGVSQSPSNKVTEKGKDVELRCDPISGHTALYWYRQSLGQGLEFLIYFQGNSAPDKSGLPSDRFSAERTGGSVSTLTIQRTQQEDSAVYLCASSYGLTDTQYFGPGTRLTVL.

This clone has just one count. This chain's CDR3 is CASSLAGGGGYTF. CDR3 DNA: TGTGCCAGCAGCCTAGCCGGGGGGGGAGGCTACACCTTC. The gene calls are TRBV7-3 and TRBJ1-2, with D perhaps TRBD1 (5 bases). V was clipped by 5 bases and J by 8 bases, with 15 bases between them. Germline CDR1 and CDR2: SGHTA and FQGTGA. CDR3 length: 13 residues.

The chain is built from TRBV7-6 and TRBJ1-1, with D possibly being TRBD1 (6 bases). Per germline, CDR1 SGHVS and CDR2 FNYEAQ. The CDR3 loop spans 19 amino acids. V shed 1 base and J shed 2 bases, with 23 bases lying between them. The CDR3 reads CASSLVGGGREGPNTEAFF. DNA for the CDR3: TGTGCCAGCAGCTTAGTTGGGGGGGGCAGGGAGGGACCTAACACTGAAGCTTTCTTT.

The V and J genes are TRBV5-6 and TRBJ2-2; 7 bases fit TRBD1. Trimming removed 3 bases from V and 5 bases from J; junction bases left unmatched: 13. The CDR3 has 17 amino acids. Per the germline V gene, CDR1 is SGHDT and CDR2 is YYEEEE. The CDR3, as DNA: TGTGCCAGCAGCTCGACAGGGCTAGGGCGGTCGACCGGGGAGCTGTTTTTT. Encoded protein: CASSSTGLGRSTGELFF.

The J gene is TRBJ1-1, the V gene TRBV27; D not certain. Trimming removed 8 bases at V and 4 bases at J, with 26 bases between. In germline, CDR1 is MNHEY, CDR2 SMNVEV (reference sequence). The CDR3 length is 17 residues. The CDR3 protein is CASDHDPGSGLRTEAFF. Here the CDR3 DNA reads TGTGCCAGCGACCATGACCCCGGGTCCGGTTTACGCACTGAAGCTTTCTTT.

The rearrangement joins TRBV10-1 to TRBJ1-1, with 9 bases aligning to TRBD1. Unmatched junction bases numbered 11, after V lost 8 bases and J lost 4 bases. Germline-derived CDR1 and CDR2 are WNHNN and SYGVQD (reference sequence). This CDR3 contains 15 residues. The CDR3 protein is CASPRTGELSTEAFF. The DNA for the CDR3 is TGCGCCAGCCCTCGGACAGGGGAGTTGAGCACTGAAGCTTTCTTT.

The chain recombines TRBV27 with TRBJ2-3; 9 bases map to TRBD1. Germline-derived CDR1 and CDR2 are MNHEY and SMNVEV (reference sequence). V lost 6 bases to trimming and J lost 5 bases; unmatched junction nucleotides: 12. CDR3 length: 16 residues. CDR3 coding DNA: TGTGCCAGCAGATCCAGTTGGACAGGGGCTAAAGATACGCAGTATTTT. Residues: CASRSSWTGAKDTQYF.

This sequence joins TRBV9 and TRBJ2-5, with D possibly being TRBD2 (6 bases). The V gene lost 3 bases and the J gene lost 5 bases, with 14 bases spanning the gap. Germline V gene lookup returns CDR1 SGDLS and CDR2 YYNGEE. The CDR3 consists of 14 residues. This CDR3 reads CASSGLGAGETQYF. The DNA for the CDR3 is TGTGCCAGCAGCGGACTAGGGGCAGGGGAGACCCAGTACTTC. Supplemented by reference TRBV9 and TRBJ2-5, the full variable domain reads DSGVTQTPKHLITATGQRVTLRCSPRSGDLSVYWYQQSLDQGLQFLIQYYNGEERAKGNILERFSAQQFPDLHSELNLSSLELGDSALYFCASSGLGAGETQYFGPGTRLLVL.

The rearrangement joins TRBV5-8 to TRBJ1-1, with TRBD1 matching over 7 bases. The CDR3 covers 18 residues. Germline V gives CDR1 SGHTS, CDR2 YDEGEE. With 1 base clipped from V and 1 base from J, the junction kept 13 bases outside the gene matches. The CDR3 DNA reads TGTGCCAGCAGCTTGTTTCACAGGGGAATTTTTAGGAACACTGAAGCTTTCTTT. It translates to CASSLFHRGIFRNTEAFF.

The J gene is TRBJ2-7, the V gene TRBV9, with TRBD1 matching over 12 bases. The germline V gene has CDR1 SGDLS and CDR2 YYNGEE. With V trimmed by 3 bases and J by 4 bases, 11 bases remained unmatched. CDR3 size: 17 residues. Here the CDR3 reads CASSARVGTGGMYEQYF. CDR3 DNA sequence: TGTGCCAGCAGCGCCCGGGTCGGGACAGGGGGCATGTACGAGCAGTACTTC.

V is TRBV29-1 and J is TRBJ2-7, with TRBD1 as a possible D gene (6 bases). V lost 3 bases to trimming and J lost 3 bases, with 12 bases between them. CDR3 length: 13 residues. CDR1 is SQVTM and CDR2 is ANQGSEA in the germline V gene. CDR3: CSVEKQGNYEQYF. The DNA for the CDR3 is TGCAGCGTTGAGAAGCAGGGGAACTACGAGCAGTACTTC.